This T cell receptor (beta chain) was recovered during a study of blood T cell repertoires in COVID-19. On the study more broadly: Italy, Spain and the United States were the sources of the convalescent and acute COVID-19 samples. PBMCs, B-cell-depleted T cells, or T cells provided the cDNA or gDNA that made up the material.

In the original analysis: Reference gene primers were amplified, and this amplification served to estimate nucleated cell counts. TCRdb keeps only in-frame clones here, not all; method: immunoSEQ multiplex PCR. Clone size and V and J calls were adopted from that table, with D and trimming inferred from the DNA. The sample has 150,000 to 200,000 clones, 80% to 90% seen once. Losses at the gene ends were 9 bases for V and 1 base for J; bases not matched to a gene: 1. Germline values: CDR1 LNHDA, CDR2 SQIVND (reference sequence). This CDR3 spans 13 amino acids. Worth noting for this clone: This may stem from a read error, because a much larger clone lies one nucleotide away.

The chain joins TRBV19 to TRBJ2-3; 10 bases are shared with TRBD2. This TCR was recovered from a man aged 18-30 years with active or convalescent COVID-19. Sequencing used peripheral blood. The chain's CDR3 is CASGTSGTDTQYF. The CDR3 bases are TGTGCCAGCGGGACTAGCGGCACAGATACGCAGTATTTT.